This T cell receptor (beta chain) was retrieved from a study of monozygotic twins with inflammatory bowel disease. About this clonotype: Antigen: not known.

General study points: IBD patients exhibited fewer clonotypes shared with other individuals than healthy twins, particularly with disease activity. The co-twins with IBD showed lower TCRbeta diversity (inverse Simpson) than their healthy siblings.

Total RNA amounting to roughly 3,400 ng went into each TCR library. Both TCRalpha and TCRbeta cDNA were subjected to two nested PCRs lasting about 15 and 9 cycles. After re-calling the 5' RACE reads, TCRdb lists one entry per CDR3 protein, DNA absent. This listing includes about 210,000 distinct CDR3 sequences. CDR3 length equals 14 residues. Germline V gives CDR1 LGHDT, CDR2 YNNKEL (reference sequence). This clonotype was obtained from a human donor with ulcerative colitis or Crohn's disease, or a healthy co-twin of an affected twin (not recorded which). Sample: blood. The chain links TRBV3-1 to TRBJ1-4; TCRdb's D call of TRBD1 is untestable without DNA. CDR3: CASSRDRANEKLFF.